The source of this T cell receptor (beta chain) is a study of T cells in women clearing cervical HPV infection. Worth noting for this clone: What it binds is not known.

Study conclusions and caveats: Effector/memory and HPV-specific T cells were not isolated, and association timing is unknown. CIN3+ cases had significantly higher TCR repertoire richness than controls, but evenness did not differ.

Dot-blot hybridization genotyped cervical HPV amplified with MY09/MY11 PCR. Repertoires were generated with immunoSEQ multiplex PCR, while TCRdb's copy carries only in-frame clones and drops some. The sample has 25,000 to 35,000 clones, and its top ten clones hold around 2.8%. The specimen was blood buffy coat. This TCR was sampled from a woman between 18 and 70 years old with a cervical HPV16 infection that either progressed to CIN3+ or cleared (not recorded which).

CDR3 region: CATQTAGGSYEQYF. CDR3 DNA, as far as it was read: TGTGCCACCCAAACAGCAGGGGGCTCCTACGAG. The V gene is TRBV28, the J gene TRBJ2-7; 7 positions match TRBD1. Read coverage stops 3 residues before the CDR3 terminus; the germline J gene supplies the remainder. This CDR3 contains 14 residues. Unmatched junction bases numbered 9, after V lost 10 bases and J lost 0 bases. Germline assignment: CDR1 MDHEN and CDR2 SYDVKM.